This TCR beta chain was sequenced in a study of response to subunit inactivated influenza vaccine (dated by TCRdb to 2017 to 2018). The study in broad terms: The study used deep quantitative T cell receptor repertoire profiling to track responses to a trivalent subunit inactivated influenza vaccine. Overall study results and their limits: The authors proposed that each seasonal influenza vaccination may bring in only a limited number of new T cells.

V is pared back by 3 bases and J by 8 bases, with 21 bases lying between the germline termini. Based on the germline V gene (reference sequence), the CDR1 and CDR2 sequences are DFQATT and SNEGSKA. The CDR3 runs 15 amino acids, cysteine and phenylalanine included. The CDR3 DNA has 45 bases and is translated from base 1. The library was generated by RT-PCR. Sequencing instrument: Illumina HiSeq 2500. TCRdb took the public reads, trimmed them with fastp at Q25, ran MiXCR for clone calling and kept in-frame beta chains. Records with the same CDR3 protein are collapsed into one entry carrying the most frequent genes and DNA. Across this sample there are under 950,000 distinct CDR3 sequences, with 20% to 25% seen only once. About 10% of the sample rests with the top ten. Concerning this clonotype itself: There is no known antigen for this receptor. No much larger clonotype is one base removed from it; base qualities were not supplied.

The specimen comprised PBMCs from blood, sampled roughly 5 days after vaccination. The chain employs TRBV20-1 and TRBJ2-3, with no reliable assignment of the D segment. This clonotype was obtained from a man aged 50-60 years who received an inactivated influenza vaccine. Donor details come from another sample of the same person, matched by shared clones. The bases are TGCAGTGCTAGGAGTTCGGGTTATAGTCTAGGTACGCAGTATTTT. It specifies CSARSSGYSLGTQYF.